Listed below are T cell receptor beta chains from one sample, sequenced in a study of blood T cell repertoires in COVID-19. The assay was immunoSEQ multiplex PCR, and TCRdb's table has in-frame clones only and misses some. The sample shows more than 95,000 clones, more than 80% of them seen only once. The sample taken for sequencing was peripheral blood. The receptors shown here come from a woman older than 75 with COVID-19, enrolled during active disease. CDR3s include the opening cysteine and the closing phenylalanine or tryptophan. Fields, in order: clone size, D gene, V gene, J gene, CDR3 DNA, CDR3 protein. A D gene is named only where the DNA matches it firmly. Expanded clones are given a class, and other clones once, few, many or no size at all.

clone_size: -
d_call: -
v_call: TRBV9
j_call: TRBJ2-5
cdr3_nt: TGTGCCAGCAGCGTAGCTTGGCCCTCGGGGACCCAGTACTTC
cdr3_aa: CASSVAWPSGTQYF

clone_size: -
d_call: -
v_call: TRBV30
j_call: TRBJ1-5
cdr3_nt: TGTGCCTGGAGTAGGGAGCTCGACACTCTCAGGTCCCATCAGCCCCAGCATTTT
cdr3_aa: CAWSRELDTLRSHQPQHF

clone_size: -
d_call: TRBD1
v_call: TRBV2
j_call: TRBJ2-7
cdr3_nt: TGTGCCAGCAGTGAGGGGACAGGGTCCCCCTACGAGCAGTACTTC
cdr3_aa: CASSEGTGSPYEQYF

clone_size: -
d_call: -
v_call: TRBV5-1
j_call: TRBJ2-5
cdr3_nt: TGCGCCAGCAGCCTGTCGACACCGGAGGGGACCCAGTACTTC
cdr3_aa: CASSLSTPEGTQYF

clone_size: once
d_call: -
v_call: TRBV5-1
j_call: TRBJ2-5
cdr3_nt: TGCGCCAGCAGCTTGTCAGCAGGAGAGACCCAGTACTTC
cdr3_aa: CASSLSAGETQYF

clone_size: -
d_call: TRBD1
v_call: TRBV19
j_call: TRBJ2-7
cdr3_nt: TGTGCCAGTAGTACTGACAGGGTGGGCGAGCAGTACTTC
cdr3_aa: CASSTDRVGEQYF

clone_size: -
d_call: -
v_call: TRBV15
j_call: TRBJ1-5
cdr3_nt: TGTGCCACCAGCAGAGATTGGAGGGGTAATCAGCCCCAGCATTTT
cdr3_aa: CATSRDWRGNQPQHF

clone_size: -
d_call: TRBD2
v_call: TRBV9
j_call: TRBJ2-5
cdr3_nt: TGTGCCAGCAGCGTATCTAGCGGGGTTAAAGAGACCCAGTACTTC
cdr3_aa: CASSVSSGVKETQYF

clone_size: few
d_call: TRBD1
v_call: TRBV25-1
j_call: TRBJ1-4
cdr3_nt: TGTGCCAGCAGTGAATTAGGGGGCGCGTTTGAAAAACTGTTTTTT
cdr3_aa: CASSELGGAFEKLFF

clone_size: few
d_call: -
v_call: TRBV19
j_call: TRBJ1-5
cdr3_nt: TGTGCCAGTAGTACATACATTAATCAGCCCCAGCATTTT
cdr3_aa: CASSTYINQPQHF